Shown below are 5 T cell receptor beta chains from a single sample sequenced in a study of spatial heterogeneity in lung cancer. TCRdb redid the calling of the 5' RACE reads with MiXCR, one entry per CDR3 protein. The sample lists 75,000 to 85,000 distinct CDR3 sequences, approximately 20% occurring once. Indicated time point: sample taken at primary tumor resection. Unsorted samples of tumor, nontumor lung or frozen PBMC had their whole RNA sequenced. The sequencing used PBMCs, collected at surgery. The receptors shown here come from a male donor with early-stage non-small cell lung cancer.

The chain is built from TRBV5-6 and TRBJ1-6, with D unclear. Germline lookup yields CDR1 SGHDT and CDR2 YYEEEE. This CDR3 is built from 14 residues. Trimming shortened V by 2 bases and J by 5 bases, and 8 bases separated the two germline ends. The CDR3 DNA sequence: TGTGCCAGCAGCTTACGGGGAAATAATTCACCCCTCCACTTT. This translates into CASSLRGNNSPLHF. Full variable domain (outside the CDR3, taken from reference TRBV5-6 and TRBJ1-6): DAGVTQSPTHLIKTRGQQVTLRCSPKSGHDTVSWYQQALGQGPQFIFQYYEEEERQRGNFPDRFSGHQFPNYSSELNVNALLLGDSALYLCASSLRGNNSPLHFGNGTRLTVT.

A remark on this clonotype: A read error may produce the germline difference seen at one junction end. The chain has TRBV5-1 and TRBJ2-1; the D gene is possibly TRBD2 (7 bases). Germline-derived CDR1 and CDR2 are SGHRS and YFSETQ. There are 17 residues in the CDR3. CDR3 sequence: CANSLLGGATPYNEQFF. The CDR3 nucleotides are TGCGCCAACAGCTTGTTGGGGGGGGCCACCCCTTACAATGAGCAGTTCTTC.

This clonotype was observed many times. The J gene is TRBJ1-1, the V gene TRBV4-3, with D maybe TRBD1 (6 bases). The CDR3 loop spans 18 amino acids. Germline values: CDR1 LGHNA, CDR2 YSLEER. V lost 2 bases to trimming and J lost 0 bases, with 19 bases between them. The chain's CDR3 is CASSQTHRASRMNTEAFF. For the CDR3, the DNA is TGCGCCAGCAGCCAAACCCACAGGGCCTCCCGGATGAACACTGAAGCTTTCTTT.

CDR3 in amino acids: CASSLRTSTGELFF. CDR3 sequence (DNA): TGTGCCAGCAGCTTACGGACTAGCACCGGGGAGCTGTTTTTT. The V and J genes are TRBV7-6 and TRBJ2-2, with 7 bases fitting TRBD2. The trim removed 2 bases at V and 4 bases at J, leaving 1 base unmatched. The CDR3 totals 14 residues. CDR1 and CDR2 from the germline V gene are SGHVS and FNYEAQ.

This clonotype turned up a few times. The V gene is TRBV6-2 or TRBV6-3, the J gene TRBJ2-7, with D maybe TRBD1 (6 bases). Trimming removed 7 bases from V and 3 bases from J, with 22 bases in between. There are 16 residues in the CDR3. The V gene's germline CDR1 is MNHEY and CDR2 SVGEGT. The CDR3 coding sequence is TGTGCCAGCACCGCCAGAAGGACAGCGCAACTCTACGAGCAGTACTTC. Protein sequence: CASTARRTAQLYEQYF.